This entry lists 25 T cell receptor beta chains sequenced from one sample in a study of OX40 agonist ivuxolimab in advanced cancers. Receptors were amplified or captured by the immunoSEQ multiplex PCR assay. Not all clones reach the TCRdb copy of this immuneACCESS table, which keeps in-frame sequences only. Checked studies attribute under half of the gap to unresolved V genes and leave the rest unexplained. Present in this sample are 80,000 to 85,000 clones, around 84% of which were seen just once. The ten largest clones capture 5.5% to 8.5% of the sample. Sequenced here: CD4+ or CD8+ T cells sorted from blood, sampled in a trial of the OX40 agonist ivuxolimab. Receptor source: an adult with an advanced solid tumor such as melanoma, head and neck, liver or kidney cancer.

CDR3 amino acids: CASSAIQGFEKLFF. The CDR3 DNA sequence: TGTGCCAGCAGTGCAATACAGGGGTTTGAAAAACTGTTTTTT. This sequence joins TRBV25-1 and TRBJ1-4; 7 bases are shared with TRBD1. Per germline, CDR1 MGHDK and CDR2 SYGVNS. This CDR3 contains 14 residues. Trimming cost V 4 bases and J 7 bases; bases outside gene matches: 6.

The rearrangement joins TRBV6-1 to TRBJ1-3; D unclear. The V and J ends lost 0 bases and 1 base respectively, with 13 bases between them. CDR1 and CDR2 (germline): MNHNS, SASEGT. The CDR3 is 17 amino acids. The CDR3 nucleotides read TGTGCCAGCAGTGAAGCGAGAAATCACGGATCTGGAAACACCATATATTTT. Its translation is CASSEARNHGSGNTIYF.

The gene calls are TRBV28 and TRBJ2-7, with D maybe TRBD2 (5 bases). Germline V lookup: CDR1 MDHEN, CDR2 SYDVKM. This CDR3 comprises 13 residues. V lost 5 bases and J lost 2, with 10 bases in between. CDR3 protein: CASSLAGPYEQYF. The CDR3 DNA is TGTGCCAGCAGTCTCGCGGGCCCCTACGAGCAGTACTTC.

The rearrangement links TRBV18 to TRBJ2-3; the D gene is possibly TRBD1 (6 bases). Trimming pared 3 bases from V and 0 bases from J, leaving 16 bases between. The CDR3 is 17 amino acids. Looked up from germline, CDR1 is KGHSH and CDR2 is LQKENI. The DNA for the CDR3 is TGTGCCAGCTCACCGACAGGTGCCAGAGGGAGCACAGATACGCAGTATTTT. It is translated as CASSPTGARGSTDTQYF. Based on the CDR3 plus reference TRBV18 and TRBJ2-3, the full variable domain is NAGVMQNPRHLVRRRGQEARLRCSPMKGHSHVYWYRQLPEEGLKFMVYLQKENIIDESGMPKERFSAEFPKEGPSILRIQQVVRGDSAAYFCASSPTGARGSTDTQYFGPGTRLTVL.

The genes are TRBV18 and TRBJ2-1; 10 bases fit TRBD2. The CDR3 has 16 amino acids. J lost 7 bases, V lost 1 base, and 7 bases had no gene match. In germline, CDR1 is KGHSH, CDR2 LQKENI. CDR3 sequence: CASSPLVTSGKNEQFF. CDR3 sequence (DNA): TGTGCCAGCTCACCACTTGTAACTAGCGGGAAAAATGAGCAGTTCTTC.

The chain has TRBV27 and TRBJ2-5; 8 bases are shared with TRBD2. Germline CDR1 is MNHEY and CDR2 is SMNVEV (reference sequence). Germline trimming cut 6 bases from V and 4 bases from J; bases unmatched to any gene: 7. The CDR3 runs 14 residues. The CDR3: CASSPGGRRETQYF. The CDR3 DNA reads TGTGCCAGCAGCCCGGGGGGGCGGAGAGAGACCCAGTACTTC.

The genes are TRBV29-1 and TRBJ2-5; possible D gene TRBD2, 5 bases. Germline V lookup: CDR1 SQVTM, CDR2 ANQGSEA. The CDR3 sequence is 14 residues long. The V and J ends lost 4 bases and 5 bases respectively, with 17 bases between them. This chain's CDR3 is CSVAKMAGGETQYF. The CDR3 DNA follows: TGCAGCGTTGCTAAGATGGCGGGCGGGGAGACCCAGTACTTC.

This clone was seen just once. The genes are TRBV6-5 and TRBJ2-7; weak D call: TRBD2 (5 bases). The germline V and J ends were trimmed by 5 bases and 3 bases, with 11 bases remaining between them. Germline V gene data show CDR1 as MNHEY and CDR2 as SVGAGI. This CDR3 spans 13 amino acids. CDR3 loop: CASSRGRFYEQYF. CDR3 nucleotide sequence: TGTGCCAGCAGTCGCGGGCGATTCTACGAGCAGTACTTC.

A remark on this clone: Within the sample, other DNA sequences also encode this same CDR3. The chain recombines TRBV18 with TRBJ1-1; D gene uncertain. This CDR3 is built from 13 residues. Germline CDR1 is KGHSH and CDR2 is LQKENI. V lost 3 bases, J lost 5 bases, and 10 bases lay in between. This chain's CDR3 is CASSPKGGTEAFF. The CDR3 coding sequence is TGTGCCAGCTCACCGAAGGGCGGGACTGAAGCTTTCTTT. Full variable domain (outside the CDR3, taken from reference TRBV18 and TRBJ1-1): NAGVMQNPRHLVRRRGQEARLRCSPMKGHSHVYWYRQLPEEGLKFMVYLQKENIIDESGMPKERFSAEFPKEGPSILRIQQVVRGDSAAYFCASSPKGGTEAFFGQGTRLTVV.

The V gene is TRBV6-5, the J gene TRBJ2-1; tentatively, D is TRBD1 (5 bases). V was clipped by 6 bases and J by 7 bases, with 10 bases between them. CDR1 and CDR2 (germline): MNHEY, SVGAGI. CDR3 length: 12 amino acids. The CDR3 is CASSHDRNEQFF. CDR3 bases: TGTGCCAGCAGCCACGACAGAAATGAGCAGTTCTTC.

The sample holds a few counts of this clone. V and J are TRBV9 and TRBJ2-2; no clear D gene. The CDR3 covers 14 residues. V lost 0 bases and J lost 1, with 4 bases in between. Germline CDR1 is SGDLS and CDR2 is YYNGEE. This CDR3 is CASSVVVNTGELFF. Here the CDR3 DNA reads TGTGCCAGCAGCGTAGTAGTGAACACCGGGGAGCTGTTTTTT. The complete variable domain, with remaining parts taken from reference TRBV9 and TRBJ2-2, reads DSGVTQTPKHLITATGQRVTLRCSPRSGDLSVYWYQQSLDQGLQFLIQYYNGEERAKGNILERFSAQQFPDLHSELNLSSLELGDSALYFCASSVVVNTGELFFGEGSRLTVL.

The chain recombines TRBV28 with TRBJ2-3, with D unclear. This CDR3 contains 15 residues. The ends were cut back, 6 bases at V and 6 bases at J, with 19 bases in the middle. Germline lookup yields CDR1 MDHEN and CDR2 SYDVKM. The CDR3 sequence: CASSPASPAWDTQYF. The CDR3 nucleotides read TGTGCCAGCAGCCCAGCGAGCCCTGCCTGGGATACGCAGTATTTT.

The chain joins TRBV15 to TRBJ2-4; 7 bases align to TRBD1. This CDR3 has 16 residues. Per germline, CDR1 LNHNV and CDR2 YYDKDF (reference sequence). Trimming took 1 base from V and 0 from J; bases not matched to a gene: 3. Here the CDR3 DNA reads TGTGCCACCAGCAGAGGCGGACAGGCAGCCAAAAACATTCAGTACTTC. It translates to CATSRGGQAAKNIQYF.

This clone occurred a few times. Here the CDR3 reads CASSVTNEQFF. The CDR3 DNA sequence: TGTGCCAGCAGCGTTACCAATGAGCAGTTCTTC. The rearrangement joins TRBV7-9 to TRBJ2-1; D gene ambiguous. V lost 5 bases and J lost 6, with 5 bases in between. The CDR3 contains 11 residues. Germline V gene lookup returns CDR1 SEHNR and CDR2 FQNEAQ (reference sequence).

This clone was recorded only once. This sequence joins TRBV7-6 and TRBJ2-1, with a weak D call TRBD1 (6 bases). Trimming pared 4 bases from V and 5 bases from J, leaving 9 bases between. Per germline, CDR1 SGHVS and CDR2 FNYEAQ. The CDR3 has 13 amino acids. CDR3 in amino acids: CASSYGQNNEQFF. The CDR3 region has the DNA TGTGCCAGCAGCTACGGACAGAACAATGAGCAGTTCTTC. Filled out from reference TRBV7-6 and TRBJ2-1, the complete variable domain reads GAGVSQSPRYKVTKRGQDVALRCDPISGHVSLYWYRQALGQGPEFLTYFNYEAQQDKSGLPNDRFSAERPEGSISTLTIQRTEQRDSAMYRCASSYGQNNEQFFGPGTRLTVL.

The CDR3 DNA follows: TGTGCCAGCAGCTTGGTGTCTAGCGACACAGATACGCAGTATTTT. The encoded protein is CASSLVSSDTDTQYF. The rearrangement joins TRBV5-4 to TRBJ2-3; perhaps TRBD2 as D (6 bases). The CDR3 totals 15 residues. V was clipped by 0 bases and J by 2 bases, with 10 bases between them. Germline-derived CDR1 and CDR2 are SGHNT and YYREEE (reference sequence).

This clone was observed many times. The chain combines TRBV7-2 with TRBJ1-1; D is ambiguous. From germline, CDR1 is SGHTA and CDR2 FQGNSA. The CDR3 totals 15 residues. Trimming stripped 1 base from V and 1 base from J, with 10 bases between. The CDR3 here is CASSLDGLQNTEAFF. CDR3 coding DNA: TGTGCCAGCAGCTTAGATGGGCTGCAGAACACTGAAGCTTTCTTT. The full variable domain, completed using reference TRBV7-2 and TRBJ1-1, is GAGVSQSPSNKVTEKGKDVELRCDPISGHTALYWYRQSLGQGLEFLIYFQGNSAPDKSGLPSDRFSAERTGGSVSTLTIQRTQQEDSAVYLCASSLDGLQNTEAFFGQGTRLTVV.

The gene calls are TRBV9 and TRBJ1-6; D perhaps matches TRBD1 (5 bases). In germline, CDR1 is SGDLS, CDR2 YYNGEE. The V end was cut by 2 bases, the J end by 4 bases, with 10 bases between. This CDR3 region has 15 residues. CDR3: CASSVGDWYNSPLHF. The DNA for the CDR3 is TGTGCCAGCAGCGTTGGGGACTGGTATAATTCACCCCTCCACTTT.

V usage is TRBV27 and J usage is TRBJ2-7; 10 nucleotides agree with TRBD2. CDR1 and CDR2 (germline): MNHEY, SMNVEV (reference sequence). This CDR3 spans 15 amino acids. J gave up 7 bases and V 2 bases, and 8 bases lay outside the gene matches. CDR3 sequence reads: CASSLSGRAKSEQYF. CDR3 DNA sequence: TGTGCCAGCAGTTTAAGCGGGAGGGCCAAAAGTGAGCAGTACTTC.

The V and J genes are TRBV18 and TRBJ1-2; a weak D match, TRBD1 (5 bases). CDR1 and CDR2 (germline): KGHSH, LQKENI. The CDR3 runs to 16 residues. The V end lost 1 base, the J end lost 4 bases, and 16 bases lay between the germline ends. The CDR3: CASSPRTAGGTYGYTF. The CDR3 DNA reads TGTGCCAGCTCACCACGAACAGCCGGCGGGACCTATGGCTACACCTTC. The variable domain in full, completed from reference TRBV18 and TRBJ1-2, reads NAGVMQNPRHLVRRRGQEARLRCSPMKGHSHVYWYRQLPEEGLKFMVYLQKENIIDESGMPKERFSAEFPKEGPSILRIQQVVRGDSAAYFCASSPRTAGGTYGYTFGSGTRLTVV.

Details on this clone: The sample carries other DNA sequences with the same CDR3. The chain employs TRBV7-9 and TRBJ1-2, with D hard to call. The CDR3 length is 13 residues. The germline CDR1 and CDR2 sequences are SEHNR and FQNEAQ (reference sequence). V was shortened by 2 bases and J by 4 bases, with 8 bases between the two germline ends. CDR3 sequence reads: CASSLNRGYGYTF. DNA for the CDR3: TGTGCCAGCAGCTTAAACCGGGGCTATGGCTACACCTTC.

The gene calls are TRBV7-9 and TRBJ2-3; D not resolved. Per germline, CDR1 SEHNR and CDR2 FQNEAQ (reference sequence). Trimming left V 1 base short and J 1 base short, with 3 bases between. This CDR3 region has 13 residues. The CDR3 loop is CASSLVGTDTQYF. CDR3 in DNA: TGTGCCAGCAGCTTAGTGGGCACAGATACGCAGTATTTT.

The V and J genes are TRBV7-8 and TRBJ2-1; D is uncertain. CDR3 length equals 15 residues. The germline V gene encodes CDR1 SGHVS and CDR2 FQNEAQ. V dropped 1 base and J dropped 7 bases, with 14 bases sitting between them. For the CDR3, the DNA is TGTGCCAGCAGCTTAGAAGGGTTAGGCGTAAATGAGCAGTTCTTC. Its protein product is CASSLEGLGVNEQFF.

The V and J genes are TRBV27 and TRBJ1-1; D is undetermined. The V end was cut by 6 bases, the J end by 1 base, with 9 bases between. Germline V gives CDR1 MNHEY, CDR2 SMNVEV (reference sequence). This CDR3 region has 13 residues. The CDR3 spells CASRDQPNTEAFF. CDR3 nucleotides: TGTGCCAGCAGAGATCAGCCGAACACTGAAGCTTTCTTT.

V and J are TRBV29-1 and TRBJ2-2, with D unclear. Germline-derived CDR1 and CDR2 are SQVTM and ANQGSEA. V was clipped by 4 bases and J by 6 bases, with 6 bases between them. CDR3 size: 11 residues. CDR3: CSVATSGELFF. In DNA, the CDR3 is TGCAGCGTTGCCACTTCCGGGGAGCTGTTTTTT.